This T cell receptor beta chain was captured by sequencing in a study of PD-L1 blockade in urothelial cancer. Study-wide results and caveats: Lower pretreatment blood TCR clonality, under the median, predicted better survival, researchers reported. Tumor-associated clones in the blood of durable-benefit patients grew more at 3 weeks.

Into every PCR, synthetic TCR analog templates were spiked. The table came from immunoSEQ multiplex PCR; TCRdb's copy has only in-frame clones and leaves some out. The table lists about 95,000 clones, over 75% of them singletons. Worth noting for this clone: Antigen unknown.

The CDR3 is 14 residues long. The germline V gene has CDR1 MNHEY and CDR2 SVGAGI. After removal of 2 bases from V and 7 bases from J, the junction contained 3 bases not matched to a gene. Specified time point: pretreatment peripheral blood. The sequence derives from a man in his fifties or sixties with urothelial cancer. The rearrangement uses TRBV6-5 and TRBJ2-7, with 12 nucleotides matching TRBD1. This sample comprised PBMCs, obtained around atezolizumab (anti-PD-L1) treatment. This CDR3 reads CASSYRDRGREQYF. The DNA of the CDR3 is TGTGCCAGCAGTTACCGGGACAGGGGGCGAGAGCAGTACTTC.